This T cell receptor (beta chain) stems from a study of Ad26.COV2.S vaccination and SARS-CoV-2 variants. In the study overall: Ad26.COV2.S, an intramuscular injection, was given once or twice 56 days apart.

Described treatment: 19 received Ad26.COV2.S at low or high dose, single or two shots; about 5 received placebo; per-sample allocation not given. On day 63 after the first injection, vaccine and placebo recipients gave samples. Generated by immunoSEQ multiplex PCR, the TCRdb table keeps only in-frame clones and is missing some. This table holds around 450,000 clones, about 90% found once. A note on this clone: Its antigen is not identified.

V dropped 3 bases and J dropped 12; count of bases not matched to a gene: 4. Germline V lookup: CDR1 SGHAT, CDR2 FQNNGV. This CDR3 comprises 12 residues. Study-wide findings and caveats: It was vaccine recipients, not placebo recipients, who had the higher spike-specific TCR breadth.

The material was peripheral blood, obtained in a trial of Ad26.COV2.S vaccine versus placebo. This TCR was sampled from a person aged 18-65 years who received the Ad26.COV2.S COVID-19 vaccine or a placebo. The chain combines TRBV11-2 with TRBJ2-1, with 8 positions matching TRBD2. In DNA form, the CDR3 reads TGTGCCAGCAGCTTCCCCGGGAGGGGGCAGTTCTTC. Protein sequence: CASSFPGRGQFF. The full variable domain, rest sourced from reference TRBV11-2 and TRBJ2-1, is EAGVAQSPRYKIIEKRQSVAFWCNPISGHATLYWYQQILGQGPKLLIQFQNNGVVDDSQLPKDRFSAERLKGVDSTLKIQPAKLEDSAVYLCASSFPGRGQFFGPGTRLTVL.